This entry features one TCR beta chain sequence. This specimen belongs to a study of blood T cell repertoires in COVID-19. Authors' data handling: Counts of nucleated cells, estimated from reference gene primer amplification, were obtained. Assay: immunoSEQ multiplex PCR; the TCRdb copy retains only in-frame clones and omits some. The V and J calls and clone size are taken from that table; D and trimming were inferred from the DNA. Of more than 300,000 clones detected, roughly 82% appear once; the ten largest clones hold roughly 1.6%. V was cut by 1 base and J by 2 bases, with 8 bases left in between. The CDR3 sequence is 15 residues long. Looked up from germline, CDR1 is SGHVS and CDR2 is FNYEAQ.

The material sequenced was peripheral blood. This receptor was identified in a woman aged 50 to 60 with acute or convalescent COVID-19. The chain employs TRBV7-6 and TRBJ2-2; maybe TRBD2 (5 bases). DNA for the CDR3: TGTGCCAGCAGCTTAGAAGGGAGAAACACCGGGGAGCTGTTTTTT. It specifies CASSLEGRNTGELFF.